This T cell receptor (beta chain) came from a study of cytomegalovirus exposure and HLA in healthy donors. The PCR was carried out with 60 Vbeta primers and 13 Jbeta primers. The method was immunoSEQ multiplex PCR; TCRdb's version includes in-frame clones alone and lacks a portion of them. The table shows some 80,000 clones, with around 77% occurring only once. The germline V and J ends were trimmed by 1 base and 6 bases, with 5 bases remaining between them. Germline V CDR1 and CDR2: SGHAT, FQNNGV. The CDR3 is made up of 12 amino acids. This rearrangement joins TRBV11-2 to TRBJ2-3; D gene uncertain. The TCR sequence derives from a man aged 50 or older in good health and CMV-seronegative. Sequencing was performed on PBMCs. In DNA form, the CDR3 reads TGTGCCAGCAGCTTAGCCGCGGATACGCAGTATTTT. Amino acids: CASSLAADTQYF. Filled out from reference TRBV11-2 and TRBJ2-3, the complete variable domain reads EAGVAQSPRYKIIEKRQSVAFWCNPISGHATLYWYQQILGQGPKLLIQFQNNGVVDDSQLPKDRFSAERLKGVDSTLKIQPAKLEDSAVYLCASSLAADTQYFGPGTRLTVL.